A single sample gave rise to the 14 T cell receptor beta chains below, sequenced in a study of beta chain features in type 1 diabetes (dated by TCRdb to 2016 to 2019). Library method: the immunoSEQ multiplex PCR assay. The High Capacity cDNA Reverse Transcription Kit was used to reverse transcribe all of the isolated RNA, meaning that expressed TCRB transcripts were what got sequenced. The source is immuneACCESS, and TCRdb retained only in-frame sequences with V and J called. Part of the clones is not carried over; for the studies checked, unresolved V genes explain less than half of this, and the remainder is unexplained. The sample includes under 500,000 clones, with around 28% observed a single time. The ten largest account for 0.05% to 0.065% of the sample. The sample taken for sequencing was naive CD4+ T cells from blood. The cell subset or site label corresponds to: true naive CD4+ T cells. All receptors come from a man aged 18 to 30 in good health.

This clone was picked up a small number of times. The genes are TRBV7-6 and TRBJ2-5; D ambiguous. Trimming pared 1 base from V and 1 base from J, leaving 7 bases between. The CDR3 has 14 residues. Germline lookup yields CDR1 SGHVS and CDR2 FNYEAQ. The CDR3: CASSLGGSQETQYF. The CDR3 DNA reads as TGTGCCAGCAGCTTAGGCGGCAGCCAAGAGACCCAGTACTTC.

The genes are TRBV14 and TRBJ2-4, with D uncertain. The germline V gene has CDR1 SGHDN and CDR2 FVKESK. The CDR3 covers 13 residues. V lost 3 bases, J lost 5 bases, and 8 bases lay in between. The CDR3 nucleotides read TGTGCCAGCAGCCATGGCAGGCAAAACATTCAGTACTTC. It encodes CASSHGRQNIQYF.

This chain uses TRBV7-9 with TRBJ1-1, with no clear D. Germline V gene lookup returns CDR1 SEHNR and CDR2 FQNEAQ (reference sequence). The V end was cut by 1 base, the J end by 5 bases, with 8 bases between. The CDR3 sequence is 13 residues long. This CDR3 reads CASSLEVRTEAFF. In DNA form, the CDR3 reads TGTGCCAGCAGCTTAGAGGTGAGAACTGAAGCTTTCTTT.

The sample holds a few counts of this clone. The J gene is TRBJ2-3, the V gene TRBV5-6; D remains ambiguous. V lost 0 bases, J lost 5 bases, and 7 bases lay in between. CDR1 and CDR2 from the germline V gene are SGHDT and YYEEEE. CDR3 size: 13 residues. CDR3 sequence: CASSLGLLDTQYF. The CDR3 DNA reads TGTGCCAGCAGCTTGGGCCTGTTAGATACGCAGTATTTT.

This clone was seen a handful of times. This chain uses TRBV28 with TRBJ2-5; D is ambiguous. Per germline, CDR1 MDHEN and CDR2 SYDVKM. The CDR3 is 13 amino acids. The V end lost 5 bases, the J end lost 5 bases, and 12 bases lay between the germline ends. CDR3: CASSPVSWETQYF. Here the CDR3 DNA reads TGTGCCAGCAGTCCGGTATCCTGGGAGACCCAGTACTTC.

The rearrangement links TRBV2 to TRBJ2-5; no reliable D call. Trimming stripped 5 bases from V and 2 bases from J, with 6 bases between. Germline CDR1 and CDR2: SNHLY and FYNNEI. The CDR3 length is 12 residues. As DNA, the CDR3 is TGTGCCAGCAGTCTAGGGCAAGAGACCCAGTACTTC. The encoded protein is CASSLGQETQYF.

V usage is TRBV14 and J usage is TRBJ2-1, with 7 bases aligning to TRBD2. This CDR3 comprises 14 residues. Germline CDR1 is SGHDN and CDR2 is FVKESK. Trimming took 5 bases from V and 6 from J; bases not matched to a gene: 7. The CDR3 DNA sequence: TGTGCCAGCAGCTTGTTTGCGGGAGCCAATGAGCAGTTCTTC. Its translation is CASSLFAGANEQFF.

In DNA form, the CDR3 reads TGCAGCGTTGACCCGGGAGGGCAAGATACGCAGTATTTT. Translation: CSVDPGGQDTQYF. The chain employs TRBV29-1 and TRBJ2-3, with 8 bases matching TRBD2. The germline gives CDR1 SQVTM, CDR2 ANQGSEA. After removal of 3 bases from V and 5 bases from J, the junction contained 4 bases not matched to a gene. The CDR3 sequence is 13 residues long.

V gene TRBV7-9 combines with J gene TRBJ2-1; 11 nucleotides line up with TRBD2. V dropped 5 bases and J dropped 4; count of bases not matched to a gene: 4. Germline V lookup: CDR1 SEHNR, CDR2 FQNEAQ (reference sequence). This CDR3 spans 15 amino acids. For the CDR3, the DNA is TGTGCCAGCAGCGTAGGGACTAGCGGTTACAATGAGCAGTTCTTC. This translates into CASSVGTSGYNEQFF.

The chain joins TRBV4-3 to TRBJ2-1; the D is unclear. V gave up 1 base and J gave up 8 bases, with 9 bases separating them. The CDR3 runs 13 residues. Germline lookup yields CDR1 LGHNA and CDR2 YSLEER. The CDR3 sequence is CASSQGTNHEQFF. In DNA form, the CDR3 reads TGCGCCAGCAGCCAAGGTACGAACCATGAGCAGTTCTTC.

This clone has only a few counts. The chain has TRBV9 and TRBJ2-7; TRBD1 matches at 12 bases. V shed 4 bases, J shed 6 bases, and the junction held 11 bases outside the gene matches. Looked up from germline, CDR1 is SGDLS and CDR2 is YYNGEE. The CDR3 runs to 16 residues. The CDR3 region has the DNA TGTGCCAGCAGCCCCCGACCCGGGACAGGGGGCCTCGAGCAGTACTTC. Its protein is CASSPRPGTGGLEQYF.

The genes are TRBV18 and TRBJ2-7; D tentatively reads TRBD1 or TRBD2 (5 bases each). With 3 bases removed from V and 4 bases from J, the gap between germline ends came to 19 bases. This CDR3 region has 16 residues. Looked up from germline, CDR1 is KGHSH and CDR2 is LQKENI. The CDR3 coding sequence is TGTGCCAGCTCACCCCCGGCCGGGACGGCGCTGTACGAGCAGTACTTC. Residues: CASSPPAGTALYEQYF.

This clone was seen only a few times. The CDR3 protein is CASSKNRGTGELFF. The DNA for the CDR3 is TGTGCCAGTAGTAAAAACAGGGGCACCGGGGAGCTGTTTTTT. V usage is TRBV19 and J usage is TRBJ2-2; 7 bases are shared with TRBD1. Germline V gene data show CDR1 as LNHDA and CDR2 as SQIVND (reference sequence). The CDR3 contains 14 residues. The ends lost 4 bases at V and 4 bases at J; junction bases unmatched: 3.

V is TRBV2 and J is TRBJ2-5, with a weak D call TRBD1 (5 bases). With 6 bases removed from V and 5 bases from J, the gap between germline ends came to 10 bases. CDR1 is SNHLY, CDR2 FYNNEI, per germline. CDR3 length equals 12 residues. The CDR3 DNA reads as TGTGCCAGCAGCCAACAGGAGGAGACCCAGTACTTC. Its translation: CASSQQEETQYF.